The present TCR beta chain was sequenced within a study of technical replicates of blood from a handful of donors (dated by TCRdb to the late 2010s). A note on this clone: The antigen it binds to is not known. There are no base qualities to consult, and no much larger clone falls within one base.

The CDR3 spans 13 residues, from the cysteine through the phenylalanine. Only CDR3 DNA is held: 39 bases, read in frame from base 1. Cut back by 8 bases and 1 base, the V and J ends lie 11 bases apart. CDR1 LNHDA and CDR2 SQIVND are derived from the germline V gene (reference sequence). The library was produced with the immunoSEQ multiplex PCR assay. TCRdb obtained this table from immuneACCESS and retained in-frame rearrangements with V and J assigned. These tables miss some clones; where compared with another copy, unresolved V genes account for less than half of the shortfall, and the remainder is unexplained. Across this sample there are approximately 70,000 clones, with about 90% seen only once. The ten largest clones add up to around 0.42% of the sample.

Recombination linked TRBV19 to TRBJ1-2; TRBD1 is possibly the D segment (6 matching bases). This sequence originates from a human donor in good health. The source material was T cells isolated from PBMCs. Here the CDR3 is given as CASLQGSNYGYTF. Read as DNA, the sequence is TGTGCCAGTTTACAGGGAAGTAACTATGGCTACACCTTC.